This passage covers 22 T cell receptor beta chains from one sample sequenced in a study of cytomegalovirus exposure and HLA in healthy donors. In the PCR, 60 Vbeta and 13 Jbeta primers were used. Assay used: immunoSEQ multiplex PCR; TCRdb lists only in-frame clones, some missing. This sample has about 110,000 clones; approximately 86% occur once, and the top ten carry approximately 1.8%. Sequencing used PBMCs. These receptors came from a man aged 40-55 years in good health and CMV-seronegative.

The J gene is TRBJ2-7, the V gene TRBV2; 12 nucleotides line up with TRBD1. The CDR3 length is 14 residues. Germline V lookup: CDR1 SNHLY, CDR2 FYNNEI. J lost 6 bases, V lost 8 bases, and 8 bases had no gene match. Here the CDR3 reads CASFPGQGASEQYF. CDR3 in DNA: TGTGCCAGCTTCCCGGGACAGGGGGCTTCCGAGCAGTACTTC.

The table lists this clone with a count of one. The J gene is TRBJ2-2, the V gene TRBV5-1; D gene ambiguous. V was pared by 2 bases and J by 0 bases, with 8 bases between. This CDR3 has 15 residues. Germline V gene sequence: CDR1 SGHRS, CDR2 YFSETQ. The CDR3 coding sequence is TGCGCCAGCAGCTTCAGGTCGGCGAACACCGGGGAGCTGTTTTTT. This codes for CASSFRSANTGELFF.

This chain uses TRBV6-1 with TRBJ1-2, with 8 bases lining up with TRBD1. The J segment lost 3 bases and the V segment lost 4 bases, leaving 4 bases of the junction unmatched. The CDR3 is 14 residues long. CDR1 is MNHNS and CDR2 is SASEGT in the germline V gene. CDR3 sequence (DNA): TGTGCCAGCAGTGCAACACAGGGGGACTATGGCTACACCTTC. Its protein product is CASSATQGDYGYTF.

V gene TRBV14 combines with J gene TRBJ2-3, with D possibly being TRBD2 (5 bases). The CDR3 consists of 15 residues. V was trimmed by 4 bases and J by 0 bases, leaving 11 bases between them. Per germline, CDR1 SGHDN and CDR2 FVKESK. Here the CDR3 DNA reads TGTGCCAGCAGCCTGACGGGCGGGAGCACAGATACGCAGTATTTT. Its translation is CASSLTGGSTDTQYF.

The V and J genes are TRBV7-2 and TRBJ2-3; TRBD2 matches at 10 bases. Germline V CDR1 and CDR2: SGHTA, FQGNSA. V trimming: 4 bases; J trimming: 1 base; junction bases outside the gene matches: 2. The CDR3 runs to 15 residues. CDR3 amino acids: CASSSSGGGTDTQYF. The CDR3 bases are TGTGCCAGCAGCTCGAGCGGGGGGGGCACAGATACGCAGTATTTT.

V and J are TRBV28 and TRBJ2-7; the match to TRBD2 covers 7 bases. Germline assignment: CDR1 MDHEN and CDR2 SYDVKM. Trimming took 7 bases from V and 3 from J; bases not matched to a gene: 9. The CDR3 loop spans 14 amino acids. CDR3 region: CASTPAGEIYEQYF. CDR3 bases: TGTGCCAGCACCCCCGCGGGGGAAATCTACGAGCAGTACTTC.

V and J are TRBV6-1 and TRBJ1-2, with D possibly being TRBD1 (5 bases). Trimming took off 6 bases at V and 1 base at J, with 15 bases between the two ends. Germline CDR1 and CDR2: MNHNS and SASEGT. The CDR3 spans 15 residues. The CDR3 loop reads CASRVPRGINYGYTF. The CDR3, as DNA: TGTGCCAGCAGGGTACCAAGGGGCATTAACTATGGCTACACCTTC.

V and J are TRBV5-1 and TRBJ2-3; the match to TRBD2 covers 16 bases. Unmatched junction bases numbered 6, after V lost 4 bases and J lost 4 bases. Looked up from germline, CDR1 is SGHRS and CDR2 is YFSETQ. This CDR3 spans 17 amino acids. CDR3 DNA sequence: TGCGCCAGCAGCCTTCTGGGACTAGCGGGGGGGGCAGATACGCAGTATTTT. Translated, it gives CASSLLGLAGGADTQYF.

V usage is TRBV5-6 and J usage is TRBJ1-1, with D unresolved. Trimming pared 5 bases from V and 4 bases from J, leaving 18 bases between. This CDR3 has 15 amino acids. CDR1 SGHDT and CDR2 YYEEEE come from the germline V gene. The CDR3, as DNA: TGTGCCAGCAGTCGTCTCGGGTCACCGGGCACTGAAGCTTTCTTT. This gives the protein CASSRLGSPGTEAFF. Full variable domain (missing parts from reference TRBV5-6 and TRBJ1-1): DAGVTQSPTHLIKTRGQQVTLRCSPKSGHDTVSWYQQALGQGPQFIFQYYEEEERQRGNFPDRFSGHQFPNYSSELNVNALLLGDSALYLCASSRLGSPGTEAFFGQGTRLTVV.

The chain links TRBV28 to TRBJ1-1; D call uncertain. Deletions cut 8 bases from V and 1 base from J, with 8 bases between. This CDR3 spans 12 amino acids. Germline lookup yields CDR1 MDHEN and CDR2 SYDVKM. For the CDR3, the DNA is TGTGCCAGCCACTCGTGGAACACTGAAGCTTTCTTT. This encodes CASHSWNTEAFF.

This chain joins TRBV28 and TRBJ1-2; TRBD1 agrees at 8 bases. Per germline, CDR1 MDHEN and CDR2 SYDVKM. Unmatched junction bases numbered 11, after V lost 6 bases and J lost 8 bases. The CDR3 runs 14 residues. CDR3 coding DNA: TGTGCCAGCAGCTATGAACAGGGGGTTAAAGGCTACACCTTC. Amino acids: CASSYEQGVKGYTF.

The chain couples TRBV18 to TRBJ1-1, with D uncertain. Trimming cost V 2 bases and J 5 bases, with 9 bases left between them. CDR3 size: 13 residues. Germline V gene data show CDR1 as KGHSH and CDR2 as LQKENI. This CDR3 is CASSPVAGTEAFF. CDR3 bases: TGTGCCAGCTCACCAGTTGCGGGGACTGAAGCTTTCTTT. Full variable domain (missing parts from reference TRBV18 and TRBJ1-1): NAGVMQNPRHLVRRRGQEARLRCSPMKGHSHVYWYRQLPEEGLKFMVYLQKENIIDESGMPKERFSAEFPKEGPSILRIQQVVRGDSAAYFCASSPVAGTEAFFGQGTRLTVV.

This chain links TRBV18 with TRBJ1-4; no definite D call. Germline V gives CDR1 KGHSH, CDR2 LQKENI. This CDR3 has 14 residues. Trimming removed 3 bases from V and 4 bases from J, with 9 bases in between. The DNA of the CDR3 is TGTGCCAGCTCACCTGACGGACTTAATGAAAAACTGTTTTTT. Amino acids: CASSPDGLNEKLFF.

The rearrangement uses TRBV6-5 and TRBJ2-2, with a possible D match to TRBD2 (6 bases). Germline V gives CDR1 MNHEY, CDR2 SVGAGI. The CDR3 is 11 amino acids. V was clipped by 8 bases and J by 5 bases, with 6 bases between them. The chain's CDR3 is CASGGTGELFF. For the CDR3, the DNA is TGTGCCAGCGGGGGGACCGGGGAGCTGTTTTTT.

V and J are TRBV7-9 and TRBJ2-3, with 8 bases matching TRBD1. The CDR3 is 15 amino acids. V gave up 3 bases and J gave up 2 bases; unmatched junction bases: 4. Germline V lookup: CDR1 SEHNR, CDR2 FQNEAQ (reference sequence). The CDR3 nucleotides are TGTGCCAGCAGCTTGGGGACAGGCATCACAGATACGCAGTATTTT. Translation: CASSLGTGITDTQYF.

This rearrangement joins TRBV5-1 to TRBJ2-5, with D possibly being TRBD2 (5 bases). V was trimmed by 6 bases and J by 5 bases, leaving 11 bases between them. This CDR3 region has 12 residues. Germline V gene lookup returns CDR1 SGHRS and CDR2 YFSETQ. Here the CDR3 reads CASMDSGETQYF. CDR3 nucleotides: TGCGCCAGCATGGACTCTGGCGAGACCCAGTACTTC.

The V call is TRBV20-1, the J call TRBJ1-1; possibly TRBD1 for D (5 bases). The CDR3 loop spans 11 amino acids. Germline V CDR1 and CDR2: DFQATT, SNEGSKA (reference sequence). The CDR3 loop reads CRGRGNTEAFF. Written as DNA, the CDR3 is TGCAGGGGGCGGGGTAACACTGAAGCTTTCTTT.

The J gene is TRBJ1-4, the V gene TRBV29-1, with unresolved D. Trimming left V 5 bases short and J 8 bases short, with 15 bases between. Germline CDR1 SQVTM, CDR2 ANQGSEA. CDR3 size: 13 residues. CDR3 DNA sequence: TGCAGCGTTCGTCGGGAGGGCGGCGAAAAACTGTTTTTT. Protein: CSVRREGGEKLFF.

J is TRBJ1-5 and V is TRBV15; D call uncertain. Germline lookup yields CDR1 LNHNV and CDR2 YYDKDF (reference sequence). The V end was cut by 0 bases, the J end by 8 bases, with 11 bases between. This CDR3 contains 14 residues. Here the CDR3 DNA reads TGTGCCACCAGCAGAGACCCTAGTCGAAAGCCCCAGCATTTT. Protein: CATSRDPSRKPQHF.

The CDR3, as DNA: TGTGCCAGCAGCCCAACTAGCGGGAAGTTCCAAGAGACCCAGTACTTC. Amino acids: CASSPTSGKFQETQYF. The chain employs TRBV5-4 and TRBJ2-5; 10 nucleotides align to TRBD2. Germline V gene sequence: CDR1 SGHNT, CDR2 YYREEE (reference sequence). This CDR3 has 16 amino acids. Germline trimming cut 4 bases from V and 1 base from J; bases unmatched to any gene: 7.

The rearrangement links TRBV28 to TRBJ2-7, with a possible D match to TRBD1 (6 bases). Trimming cost V 6 bases and J 3 bases, with 21 bases left between them. CDR1 is MDHEN and CDR2 is SYDVKM in the germline V gene. The CDR3 loop spans 16 amino acids. The CDR3, as DNA: TGTGCCAGCAGCCCTGTAATGGGGGCGGCTGACTACGAGCAGTACTTC. Amino acid sequence: CASSPVMGAADYEQYF.

The chain employs TRBV27 and TRBJ1-3; maybe TRBD1 (6 bases). Looked up from germline, CDR1 is MNHEY and CDR2 is SMNVEV (reference sequence). The CDR3 has 15 amino acids. V was clipped by 0 bases and J by 4 bases, with 10 bases between them. In DNA, the CDR3 is TGTGCCAGCAGTTTATCGGGGGCTTACGGAAACACCATATATTTT. Its protein product is CASSLSGAYGNTIYF.